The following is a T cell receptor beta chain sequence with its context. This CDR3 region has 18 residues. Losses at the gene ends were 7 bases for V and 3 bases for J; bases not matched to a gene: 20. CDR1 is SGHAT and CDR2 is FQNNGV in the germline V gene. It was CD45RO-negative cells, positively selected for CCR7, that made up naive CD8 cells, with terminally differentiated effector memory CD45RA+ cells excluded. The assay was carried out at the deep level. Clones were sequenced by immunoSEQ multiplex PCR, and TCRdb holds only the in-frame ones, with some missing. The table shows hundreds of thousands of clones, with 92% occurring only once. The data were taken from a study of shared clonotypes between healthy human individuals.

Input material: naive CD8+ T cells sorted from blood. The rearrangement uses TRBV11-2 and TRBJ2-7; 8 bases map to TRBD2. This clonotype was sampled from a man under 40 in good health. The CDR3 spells CASKPPGYRGRPYYEQYF. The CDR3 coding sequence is TGTGCCAGCAAACCCCCAGGTTACCGCGGGAGGCCTTACTACGAGCAGTACTTC. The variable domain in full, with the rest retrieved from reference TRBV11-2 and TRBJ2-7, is EAGVAQSPRYKIIEKRQSVAFWCNPISGHATLYWYQQILGQGPKLLIQFQNNGVVDDSQLPKDRFSAERLKGVDSTLKIQPAKLEDSAVYLCASKPPGYRGRPYYEQYFGPGTRLTVT.